This T cell receptor beta chain was found in a study of T cells in Graves' hyperthyroidism and ophthalmopathy. The CDR3 sequence is 12 residues long. With V trimmed by 4 bases and J by 8 bases, 2 bases remained unmatched. Germline V lookup: CDR1 SGHDT, CDR2 YYEEEE. A lack of ophthalmopathy progression within 18 months defined stable Graves' hyperthyroidism. Patients aged 18 to 65 with hyperthyroidism were newly diagnosed, with duration under 2 months. Reasons for excluding patients were uncontrolled infection, other autoimmune disease, pregnancy or lactation. Diagnosis relied on clinical symptoms, serum thyroxine and TRAb, thyroid ultrasound and orbital computed tomography. Amplified TCR beta CDR3 regions derived from RNA transcripts. First-round RT-PCR with HTBI primers amplified the TCR CDR3 region. TCRdb itself ran the multiplex PCR reads through MiXCR, one entry per CDR3 protein. The repertoire has about 290,000 distinct CDR3 sequences, roughly 13% of them found once; the top ten carry 7.9%.

There are a few counts of this clonotype. Sequencing used blood. The rearrangement joins TRBV5-6 to TRBJ2-1; 8 positions match TRBD1. The source is a woman between 35 and 50 years old with Graves' hyperthyroidism. The CDR3 reads CASSGQGYEQFF. Here the CDR3 DNA reads TGTGCCAGCAGCGGACAGGGATATGAGCAGTTCTTC.